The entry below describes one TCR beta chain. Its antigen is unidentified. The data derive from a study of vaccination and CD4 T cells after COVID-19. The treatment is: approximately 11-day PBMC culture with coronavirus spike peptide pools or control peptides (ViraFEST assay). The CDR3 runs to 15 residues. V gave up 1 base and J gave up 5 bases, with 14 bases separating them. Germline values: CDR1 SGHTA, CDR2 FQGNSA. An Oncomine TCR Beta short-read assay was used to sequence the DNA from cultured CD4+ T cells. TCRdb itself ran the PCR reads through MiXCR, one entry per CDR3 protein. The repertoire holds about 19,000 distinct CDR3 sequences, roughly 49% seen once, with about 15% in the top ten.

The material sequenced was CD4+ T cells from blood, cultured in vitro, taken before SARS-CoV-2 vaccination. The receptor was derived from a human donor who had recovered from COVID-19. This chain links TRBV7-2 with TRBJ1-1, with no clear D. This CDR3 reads CASSLDRYSLTEAFF. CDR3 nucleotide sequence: TGTGCCAGCAGCTTAGACCGGTATTCGTTAACTGAAGCTTTCTTT.